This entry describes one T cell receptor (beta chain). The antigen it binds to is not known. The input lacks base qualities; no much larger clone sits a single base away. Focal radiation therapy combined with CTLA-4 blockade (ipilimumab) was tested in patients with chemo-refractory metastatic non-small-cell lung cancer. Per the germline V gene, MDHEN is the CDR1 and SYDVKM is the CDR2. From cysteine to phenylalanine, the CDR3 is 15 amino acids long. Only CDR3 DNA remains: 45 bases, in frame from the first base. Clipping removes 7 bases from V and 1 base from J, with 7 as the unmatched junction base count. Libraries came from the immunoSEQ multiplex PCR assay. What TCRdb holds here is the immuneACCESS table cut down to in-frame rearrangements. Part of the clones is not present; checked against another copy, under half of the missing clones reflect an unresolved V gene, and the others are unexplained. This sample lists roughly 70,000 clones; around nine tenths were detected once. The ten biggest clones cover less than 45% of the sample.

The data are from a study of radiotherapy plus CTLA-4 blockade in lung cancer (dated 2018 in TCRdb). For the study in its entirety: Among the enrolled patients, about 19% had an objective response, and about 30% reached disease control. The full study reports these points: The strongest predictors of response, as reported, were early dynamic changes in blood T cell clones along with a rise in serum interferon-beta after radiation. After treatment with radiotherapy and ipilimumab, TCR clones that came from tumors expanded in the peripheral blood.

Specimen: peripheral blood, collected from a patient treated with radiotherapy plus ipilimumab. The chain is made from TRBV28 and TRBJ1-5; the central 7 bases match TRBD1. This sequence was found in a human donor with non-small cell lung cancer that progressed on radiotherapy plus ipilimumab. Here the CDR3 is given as CASTRTGVSNQPQHF. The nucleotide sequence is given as TGTGCCAGCACACGGACAGGTGTAAGCAATCAGCCCCAGCATTTT.